Given below is one T cell receptor beta chain in context. Its antigen is unknown. The sample is drawn from a study of human T cells and chemical hapten exposure. About the study: Sensitization used 2% DPC on around 2 cm by around 2 cm upper inner arm skin. Chiefly women, the patients showed alopecia areata, totalis or universalis. General study findings and limits: Significantly greater numbers of large CDR3 similarity clusters came from expanded TCRs than from controls.

Time point meaning: patch test 1, 2 weeks after DPC sensitization. Noted treatment: therapeutic diphenylcyclopropenone sensitization with weekly scalp DPC. The CDR3 extends over 13 amino acids. V was cut by 6 bases and J by 6 bases, with 13 bases left in between. During construction of the library, unique molecular identifiers were attached to individual cDNA molecules for quantitative, reproducible TCR counting. TCRdb processed the RACE reads anew with MiXCR; each CDR3 protein has one entry. The sample contains fewer than 200,000 distinct CDR3 sequences, about 20% of which appear only once. The sample was whole blood, taken in connection with sensitization to the hapten diphenylcyclopropenone (DPC). This rearrangement joins TRBV12-3 or TRBV12-4 to TRBJ2-3; D is perhaps TRBD1 (6 bases). The TCR comes from a woman in her forties or fifties with alopecia areata. Some clones in this sample may be carry-over from other donors' samples. The chain's CDR3 is CASSPLTGDTQYF. The CDR3 DNA sequence: TGTGCCAGCAGCCCCCTCACAGGGGATACGCAGTATTTT.